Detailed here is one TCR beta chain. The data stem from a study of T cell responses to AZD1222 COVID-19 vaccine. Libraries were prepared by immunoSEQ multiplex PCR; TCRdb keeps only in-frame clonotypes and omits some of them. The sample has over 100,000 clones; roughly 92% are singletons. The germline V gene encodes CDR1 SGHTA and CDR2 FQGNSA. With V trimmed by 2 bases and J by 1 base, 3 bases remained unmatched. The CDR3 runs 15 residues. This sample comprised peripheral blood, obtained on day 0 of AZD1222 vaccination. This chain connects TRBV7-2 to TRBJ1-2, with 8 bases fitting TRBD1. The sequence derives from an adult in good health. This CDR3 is CASSLQGAINYGYTF. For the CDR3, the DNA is TGTGCCAGCAGCTTACAGGGGGCCATTAACTATGGCTACACCTTC.